This T cell receptor (beta chain) appears in the sequencing data of a study of blood T cells in healthy people across ages. About 10 milliliters of peripheral blood were drawn from each donor. General study points: The diversity estimates, figures obtained from one million T cells, were considered underestimates. As naive T cell percentage varied, TCR beta diversity correlated strongly with it.

Of note for this clonotype: The antigen is undetermined.

The CDR3 runs 16 residues. Trimming took 0 bases from V and 4 from J; bases not matched to a gene: 2. Germline V gene sequence: CDR1 SGHRS, CDR2 YFSETQ. Primed by a sample-barcoded 5' primer and a J-beta primer mix, a second PCR proceeded for 7 to 11 cycles. A template-switch adaptor that had 12 random nucleotides put a tag on each cDNA molecule. MiXCR, run by TCRdb on the 5' RACE reads, gives a single entry per CDR3 protein. The table lists fewer than 1,000,000 distinct CDR3 sequences, 46% of them singletons. This chain connects TRBV5-1 to TRBJ2-3, with 13 nucleotides matching TRBD2. The sequence came from an elderly man in good health. The sample taken for sequencing was blood. The CDR3 coding sequence is TGCGCCAGCAGCTTGGATGGACTAGCGGGGGCAGATACGCAGTATTTT. It is translated as CASSLDGLAGADTQYF. The variable domain in full, completed from reference TRBV5-1 and TRBJ2-3, reads KAGVTQTPRYLIKTRGQQVTLSCSPISGHRSVSWYQQTPGQGLQFLFEYFSETQRNKGNFPGRFSGRQFSNSRSEMNVSTLELGDSALYLCASSLDGLAGADTQYFGPGTRLTVL.